The 2 T cell receptor beta chains given below trace back to one sample, sequenced in a study of CD8 T cells in Susac syndrome. An amount of RNA that ranged from roughly 0.5 to 1 ug was reverse transcribed with random hexamers. MiXCR, run by TCRdb on the immunoSEQ multiplex PCR reads, gives a single entry per CDR3 protein. The table has tens of thousands of distinct CDR3 sequences, 93% seen once. The sequencing input was CD8+ T cells from PBMCs. These TCRs come from a human donor in good health.

The rearrangement joins TRBV6-1 to TRBJ2-5, with D perhaps TRBD1 (6 bases). Germline V lookup: CDR1 MNHNS, CDR2 SASEGT. The CDR3 sequence is 17 residues long. V lost 7 bases and J lost 5, with 26 bases in between. DNA of the CDR3: TGTGCCAGCACCAGGGGCCAGTACGGACCCACGTGGGAGACCCAGTACTTC. Translation gives CASTRGQYGPTWETQYF.

The rearrangement links TRBV7-9 to TRBJ1-1; a possible D gene is TRBD1 (5 bases). The CDR3 consists of 11 residues. In germline, CDR1 is SEHNR, CDR2 FQNEAQ (reference sequence). The V and J ends lost 4 bases and 10 bases respectively, with 10 bases between them. This chain's CDR3 is CASSSSGGAFF. In nucleotides, the CDR3 is TGTGCCAGCAGCTCCTCGGGGGGAGCTTTCTTT.